Presented here are 8 T cell receptor beta chains from one specimen sequenced in a study of cytotoxic CD8 clonotypes in ibrutinib-treated CLL. Measured with immunoSEQ multiplex PCR; TCRdb has only the in-frame clones, and not every one. The data show 100,000 or so clones, roughly 60% seen once. Here the sequenced sample was PBMCs, taken after 24 months of ibrutinib treatment. The source of these receptors is a human donor with chronic lymphocytic leukemia.

The V gene is TRBV25-1, the J gene TRBJ1-1, with D unclear. This CDR3 has 15 residues. Trimming pared 2 bases from V and 0 bases from J, leaving 10 bases between. CDR1 is MGHDK and CDR2 is SYGVNS in the germline V gene. The CDR3 nucleotides are TGTGCCAGCAGTGAAATCGCGGGTCTGAACACTGAAGCTTTCTTT. This gives the protein CASSEIAGLNTEAFF.

The V and J genes are TRBV12-5 and TRBJ2-1, with D possibly TRBD2 on 6 matching bases. This CDR3 has 15 residues. Per the germline V gene, CDR1 is LGHNT and CDR2 is FRNRAP. V was shortened by 2 bases and J by 4 bases, with 12 bases between the two germline ends. DNA of the CDR3: TGTGCTAGTGGTTTGCGGGGGACGAATTACAATGAGCAGTTCTTC. It translates to CASGLRGTNYNEQFF.

CDR3 residues: CAWSRTGGTYEQYF. The DNA of the CDR3 is TGTGCCTGGAGTCGTACCGGGGGTACCTACGAGCAGTACTTC. This chain uses TRBV30 with TRBJ2-7; maybe TRBD2 (6 bases). CDR3 size: 14 residues. Germline-derived CDR1 and CDR2 are GTSNPN and SVGIG (reference sequence). V lost 2 bases, J lost 2 bases, and 13 bases lay in between.

The J gene is TRBJ2-3, the V gene TRBV18; D is perhaps TRBD2 (5 bases). The V and J ends lost 3 bases and 4 bases respectively, with 17 bases between them. The CDR3 contains 16 residues. The germline V gene encodes CDR1 KGHSH and CDR2 LQKENI. The CDR3 here is CASSPMSSERADTQYF. CDR3 sequence (DNA): TGTGCCAGCTCACCTATGAGTAGTGAGAGGGCAGATACGCAGTATTTT.

The chain combines TRBV6-5 with TRBJ2-4, with D perhaps matching TRBD2 (6 bases). This CDR3 is built from 15 residues. V dropped 6 bases and J dropped 5 bases, with 17 bases sitting between them. Germline values: CDR1 MNHEY, CDR2 SVGAGI. The CDR3 protein is CASRSTPEGENIQYF. The DNA for the CDR3 is TGTGCCAGCAGATCCACCCCGGAGGGAGAAAACATTCAGTACTTC.

The rearrangement links TRBV7-8 to TRBJ1-3; perhaps TRBD1 as D (5 bases). The length of the CDR3 is 15 residues. The ends were cut back, 1 base at V and 0 bases at J, with 7 bases in the middle. Germline V gives CDR1 SGHVS, CDR2 FQNEAQ. The CDR3 sequence: CASSLDGASGNTIYF. The DNA for the CDR3 is TGTGCCAGCAGCTTAGACGGGGCCTCTGGAAACACCATATATTTT.

This clone was seen once. The V call is TRBV30, the J call TRBJ2-7; the match to TRBD1 covers 8 bases. Trimming at V came to 4 bases and at J to 7 bases, leaving 12 bases not matched to a gene. In germline, CDR1 is GTSNPN, CDR2 SVGIG (reference sequence). CDR3 length: 14 amino acids. CDR3 loop: CAWNPGTGLREQYF. The CDR3 region has the DNA TGTGCCTGGAACCCCGGGACAGGTCTCCGGGAGCAGTACTTC.

Many counts were recorded for this clone. V usage is TRBV27 and J usage is TRBJ2-7, with 8 bases lining up with TRBD2. The CDR3 loop spans 14 amino acids. Trimming cost V 7 bases and J 3 bases; bases outside gene matches: 8. Germline-derived CDR1 and CDR2 are MNHEY and SMNVEV (reference sequence). The CDR3 DNA is TGTGCCAGCACTACGCGGCTAGCGGGCTACGAGCAGTACTTC. Amino acids: CASTTRLAGYEQYF.